The T cell receptor beta chain under discussion was sequenced for a study of Ad26.COV2.S vaccination and SARS-CoV-2 variants. On this clone: Its antigen is undetermined.

Assay: immunoSEQ multiplex PCR; the TCRdb copy retains only in-frame clones and omits some. Counted here are approximately 300,000 clones, roughly 80% occurring once; the ten biggest clones make up 2.1%. As for treatment: 19 received Ad26.COV2.S at low or high dose, single or two shots; about 5 received placebo; per-sample allocation not given. Samples came from day 63 after the first vaccine or placebo injection. Study-level results: For non-spike TCRs, breadth in vaccine recipients resembled that in placebo recipients.

Germline CDR1 reads GTSNPN; CDR2 reads SVGIG (reference sequence). This CDR3 has 15 residues. V was clipped by 4 bases and J by 1 base; unmatched bases: 9. The receptor was isolated from a person between 18 and 59 years old who received the Ad26.COV2.S COVID-19 vaccine or a placebo. The rearrangement uses TRBV30 and TRBJ2-5; 7 bases line up with TRBD2. Sequences were derived from peripheral blood, sampled in a trial of Ad26.COV2.S vaccine versus placebo. The CDR3: CAWKIGSSGQETQYF. The CDR3 DNA sequence: TGTGCCTGGAAAATCGGGTCTAGCGGCCAAGAGACCCAGTACTTC.